Listed here are 2 T cell receptor beta chains from one sample, sequenced in a study of cytomegalovirus exposure and HLA in healthy donors. 13 Jbeta primers and 60 Vbeta primers were used for the PCR. Clones were sequenced by immunoSEQ multiplex PCR, and TCRdb holds only the in-frame ones, with some missing. This sample carries 60,000 to 75,000 clones, with 3.8% going to the ten biggest clones. The sample consisted of PBMCs. All receptors derive from a female donor in good health and CMV-seropositive.

The chain carries TRBV6-5 and TRBJ1-2; 8 nucleotides line up with TRBD1. With V trimmed by 6 bases and J by 7 bases, 4 bases remained unmatched. Per germline, CDR1 MNHEY and CDR2 SVGAGI. CDR3 size: 12 residues. DNA for the CDR3: TGTGCCAGCAGGCAGGGGGCTTTTGGCTACACCTTC. It yields the protein CASRQGAFGYTF.

The chain combines TRBV4-1 with TRBJ2-7, with a possible D match to TRBD1 (5 bases). CDR1 and CDR2 (germline): MGHRA, YSYEKL. Between the trimmed V and J ends, which lost 1 base and 4 bases, there was a span of 20 bases. The CDR3 length is 17 residues. CDR3 DNA sequence: TGCGCCAGCAGCCAAGTGGCGCTAGGGGTGGGGCGGTACGAGCAGTACTTC. Translating gives CASSQVALGVGRYEQYF.